The 18 T cell receptor beta chains below were found in one sample sequenced in a study of blood T cells in healthy people across ages. A sample-barcoded 5' primer and a J-beta primer mix were used in a second PCR of about 6 to 12 cycles. TCRdb independently ran MiXCR on the 5' RACE reads; one entry per CDR3 protein. Among nearly 1 million distinct CDR3 sequences, approximately 50% were seen once, and the ten largest hold roughly 23%. Sequenced material: blood. All receptors come from a woman aged 60-70 years in good health.

The chain is built from TRBV4-3 and TRBJ2-6, with D possibly being TRBD1 (6 bases). The CDR3 totals 17 residues. Germline V lookup: CDR1 LGHNA, CDR2 YSLEER. Trimming shortened V by 1 base and J by 4 bases, and 14 bases separated the two germline ends. For the CDR3, the DNA is TGCGCCAGCAGCCAAGGAACAGGGCCGATCGGGGCCAACGTCCTGACTTTC. Translated: CASSQGTGPIGANVLTF.

Comment on this clonotype: One junction end disagrees with the germline gene, perhaps due to a read error. The chain employs TRBV7-8 and TRBJ1-5; possibly TRBD1 for D (6 bases). This CDR3 region has 15 residues. Germline CDR1 SGHVS, CDR2 FQNEAQ. The CDR3 DNA reads TGTGCCAGTAGCTTACCCGACAGGACAGATCAGCCCCAGCATTTT. This gives the protein CASSLPDRTDQPQHF.

V is TRBV21-1 and J is TRBJ1-5; the table's TRBD1 call for D was not verified on the DNA. TRBV21-1 is marked as a pseudogene. This CDR3 has 13 residues. The CDR3, as DNA: TGTGCCAGCTTAAGACCGGGCGCGGAGCCCCAGCATTTT. It codes for CASLRPGAEPQHF.

This clonotype was seen ten or more times. The chain employs TRBV27 and TRBJ2-7; D is uncertain. There are 13 residues in the CDR3. V lost 3 bases to trimming and J lost 1 base, with 7 bases between them. Germline V gives CDR1 MNHEY, CDR2 SMNVEV (reference sequence). CDR3 region: CASSFGPSYEQYF. The CDR3 region has the DNA TGTGCCAGCAGTTTCGGGCCGTCCTACGAGCAGTACTTC.

The genes are TRBV6-1 and TRBJ2-4, with TRBD2 matching 7 bases. V shed 6 bases and J 1 base; nucleotides not matched to a gene: 9. The CDR3 covers 16 residues. CDR1 is MNHNS, CDR2 SASEGT, per germline. CDR3 in DNA: TGTGCCAGCAGATCTGCGAGGGAGGGTGCCAAAAACATTCAGTACTTC. Translating gives CASRSAREGAKNIQYF.

The chain combines TRBV2 with TRBJ1-3; TRBD1 is a possible D gene (6 bases). The germline V and J ends were trimmed by 10 bases and 1 base, with 8 bases remaining between them. Germline-derived CDR1 and CDR2 are SNHLY and FYNNEI. There are 12 residues in the CDR3. The CDR3 bases are TGTGCCATACAGGGATCTGGAAACACCATATATTTT. Its translation: CAIQGSGNTIYF.

This chain uses TRBV4-3 with TRBJ2-5; TRBD2 matches at 10 bases. The germline gives CDR1 LGHNA, CDR2 YSLEER. The CDR3 contains 15 residues. V shed 1 base, J shed 3 bases, and the junction held 2 bases outside the gene matches. CDR3 protein: CASSQGLAGEETQYF. Written as DNA, the CDR3 is TGCGCCAGCAGCCAAGGTCTAGCGGGAGAAGAGACCCAGTACTTC.

The V call is TRBV7-7, the J call TRBJ2-5; D uncertain. CDR3 size: 16 residues. Germline values: CDR1 SSHAT, CDR2 FNYEAQ (reference sequence). V gave up 3 bases and J gave up 4 bases, with 18 bases separating them. This CDR3 is CASSFGMGGRVETQYF. CDR3 coding DNA: TGTGCCAGCAGCTTTGGGATGGGTGGACGGGTAGAGACCCAGTACTTC.

This clonotype showed up just a few times. CDR3 sequence: CSARAPGLRENEQFF. In DNA, the CDR3 is TGCAGTGCTAGGGCTCCGGGACTTCGGGAAAATGAGCAGTTCTTC. The V gene is TRBV20-1, the J gene TRBJ2-1; TRBD2 is a possible D gene (6 bases). Looked up from germline, CDR1 is DFQATT and CDR2 is SNEGSKA (reference sequence). This CDR3 has 15 amino acids. V gave up 3 bases and J gave up 7 bases, with 19 bases separating them.

About this clonotype itself: A much larger clone differs from this one at a single base, so this may be a read error. J is TRBJ1-2 and V is TRBV28; weak D call: TRBD1 (6 bases). The CDR3 has 14 amino acids. Per the germline V gene, CDR1 is MDHEN and CDR2 is SYDVKM. V lost 4 bases to trimming and J lost 8 bases, with 17 bases between them. This CDR3 reads CASSSGGQALGYTF. The CDR3 DNA is TGTGCCAGCAGTTCGGGGGGACAAGCTTTAGGCTACACCTTC.

This clonotype was counted a few times. The chain links TRBV2 to TRBJ1-6; D is uncertain. This CDR3 spans 12 amino acids. Trimming removed 4 bases at V and 6 bases at J, with 4 bases between. In germline, CDR1 is SNHLY, CDR2 FYNNEI. CDR3 DNA sequence: TGTGCCAGCAGTGCAGCTAATTCACCCCTCCACTTT. Translated: CASSAANSPLHF.

The chain couples TRBV13 to TRBJ2-5; 7 bases align to TRBD2. The V gene end was trimmed by 0 bases and the J gene end by 6 bases; junction bases not matched to a gene: 4. Germline-derived CDR1 and CDR2 are PRHDT and FYEKMQ (reference sequence). The CDR3 extends over 14 amino acids. CDR3: CASSLGGLSQTQYF. The CDR3 coding sequence is TGTGCCAGCAGCTTAGGGGGACTATCGCAGACCCAGTACTTC.

The chain recombines TRBV4-1 with TRBJ2-7; D is uncertain. Germline V gives CDR1 MGHRA, CDR2 YSYEKL. The CDR3 runs 15 residues. V lost 1 base and J 2 bases, leaving 12 bases between the germline ends. CDR3: CASSQVETATYEQYF. The DNA for the CDR3 is TGCGCCAGCAGCCAAGTTGAGACGGCAACCTACGAGCAGTACTTC.

The chain is built from TRBV28 and TRBJ2-7; possibly TRBD1 for D (6 bases). V lost 10 bases and J 5 bases, leaving 18 bases between the germline ends. Per the germline V gene, CDR1 is MDHEN and CDR2 is SYDVKM. CDR3 size: 13 residues. The CDR3 loop is CATYLRGPNEQYF. The CDR3, as DNA: TGTGCCACCTATCTCAGGGGCCCCAACGAGCAGTACTTC.

The rearrangement joins TRBV18 to TRBJ2-5; D remains ambiguous. Germline CDR1 is KGHSH and CDR2 is LQKENI. The CDR3 extends over 14 amino acids. V lost 6 bases to trimming and J lost 2 bases, with 13 bases between them. As DNA, the CDR3 is TGTGCCAGCTCTGATAGAAGAGATCAAGAGACCCAGTACTTC. This sequence encodes CASSDRRDQETQYF.

This clonotype was counted a few times. In DNA, the CDR3 is TGTGCCAGCAGCCTCTCCCCAGCGGGAGGGGGTGAGCAGTACTTC. This codes for CASSLSPAGGGEQYF. This rearrangement joins TRBV7-2 to TRBJ2-7, with 10 nucleotides matching TRBD2. The germline CDR1 and CDR2 sequences are SGHTA and FQGNSA. CDR3 length: 15 amino acids. The V segment lost 5 bases and the J segment 7 bases; nucleotides outside the gene matches: 11.

As regards this clonotype: At one end, the junction sequence differs from germline, possibly due to a read error. The chain uses TRBV12-3 or TRBV12-4 and TRBJ2-7; TRBD2 agrees at 14 bases. CDR3 length equals 18 residues. DNA of the CDR3: TGTGCCAGCAGGGGCTCGGGACTAGCGGGAGCTCTAACCTACGGGCAGTACTTC. It yields the protein CASRGSGLAGALTYGQYF.

This clonotype was counted only a few times. The rearrangement joins TRBV12-3 or TRBV12-4 to TRBJ1-4; 8 nucleotides align to TRBD1. V shed 5 bases and J 5 bases; nucleotides not matched to a gene: 4. The CDR3 is 14 residues long. The CDR3 sequence is CASSIHRGNEKLFF. The CDR3 region has the DNA TGTGCCAGCAGTATACACAGGGGGAATGAAAAACTGTTTTTT.